One TCR beta chain is described in this entry. How the authors handled the data: Reference gene primer amplification in the assay estimated nucleated cell counts. The method was immunoSEQ multiplex PCR; TCRdb's version includes in-frame clones alone and lacks a portion of them. The V and J calls and clone size are taken from that table; D and trimming were inferred from the DNA. Altogether about 53,000 clones are present, approximately 91% being singletons, with the ten largest covering 3.1%. CDR3 length equals 16 residues. Germline lookup yields CDR1 KGHDR and CDR2 SFDVKD. The J segment lost 7 bases and the V segment lost 1 base, leaving 9 bases of the junction unmatched. This specimen comes from a study of blood T cell repertoires in COVID-19. Across the whole study: Acute-phase and convalescent COVID-19 samples originated in the United States, Italy and Spain.

This chain connects TRBV24-1 to TRBJ2-5; 9 bases are a match to TRBD2. This TCR was recovered from a human donor in a cohort sampled during active COVID-19. Specimen: peripheral blood. The CDR3 DNA reads as TGTGCCACCAGTGATTTTGATTCTAGCGGGGAAGGGACCCAGTACTTC. Residues: CATSDFDSSGEGTQYF.